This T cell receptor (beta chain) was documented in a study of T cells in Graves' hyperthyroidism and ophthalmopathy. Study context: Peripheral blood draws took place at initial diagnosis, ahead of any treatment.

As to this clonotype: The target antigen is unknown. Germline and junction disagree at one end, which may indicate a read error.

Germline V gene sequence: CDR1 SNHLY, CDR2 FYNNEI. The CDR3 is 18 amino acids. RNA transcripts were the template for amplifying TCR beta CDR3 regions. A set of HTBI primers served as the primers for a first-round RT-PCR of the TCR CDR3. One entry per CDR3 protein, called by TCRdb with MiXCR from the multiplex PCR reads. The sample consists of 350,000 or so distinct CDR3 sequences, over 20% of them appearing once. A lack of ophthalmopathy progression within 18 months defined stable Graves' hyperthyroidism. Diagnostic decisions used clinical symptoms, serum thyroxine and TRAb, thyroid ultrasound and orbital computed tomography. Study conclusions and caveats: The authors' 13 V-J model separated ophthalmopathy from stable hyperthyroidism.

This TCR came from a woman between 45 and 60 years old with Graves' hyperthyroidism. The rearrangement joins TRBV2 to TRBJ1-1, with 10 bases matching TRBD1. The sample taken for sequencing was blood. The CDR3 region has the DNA TGCGCCAGCAGCCTAGCCCTGACAGGGGGCGTACTGAACACTGAAGCTTTCTTT. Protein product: CASSLALTGGVLNTEAFF.